This entry lists 4 T cell receptor beta chains sequenced from one sample in a study of cytomegalovirus exposure and HLA in healthy donors. The primer mix had 60 Vbeta and 13 Jbeta primers. The method was immunoSEQ multiplex PCR; TCRdb's version includes in-frame clones alone and lacks a portion of them. The sample lists 120,000 or so clones, 80% seen once, with approximately 10% in the top ten. What was sequenced was PBMCs. These receptors were taken from a young man in good health and CMV-seropositive.

This sequence joins TRBV27 and TRBJ1-5; perhaps TRBD1 as D (5 bases). Per the germline V gene, CDR1 is MNHEY and CDR2 is SMNVEV (reference sequence). The CDR3 contains 14 residues. V gave up 3 bases and J gave up 5 bases, with 11 bases separating them. The CDR3 sequence: CASSLRQTHQPQHF. CDR3 sequence (DNA): TGTGCCAGCAGTTTGAGACAGACCCATCAGCCCCAGCATTTT.

V usage is TRBV10-1 and J usage is TRBJ2-3; D possibly corresponds to TRBD1 (5 bases). Per the germline V gene, CDR1 is WNHNN and CDR2 is SYGVQD (reference sequence). Trimming removed 6 bases from V and 2 bases from J, with 9 bases in between. The CDR3 has 13 residues. Written as DNA, the CDR3 is TGCGCCAGCAGCTTGGGGCTCACAGATACGCAGTATTTT. This codes for CASSLGLTDTQYF.

Notes on this clone: The junction differs from germline at one of its ends, possibly a read error. The rearrangement joins TRBV7-2 to TRBJ2-5; tentatively, D is TRBD2 (6 bases). CDR3 length: 13 residues. CDR1 and CDR2 from the germline V gene are SGHTA and FQGNSA. The CDR3 sequence: CATSGRADETQYF. The DNA of the CDR3 is TGTGCCACCAGCGGGCGGGCTGATGAGACCCAGTACTTC.

V gene TRBV15 combines with J gene TRBJ2-5; 10 nucleotides line up with TRBD2. This CDR3 spans 18 amino acids. Unmatched junction bases numbered 11, after V lost 3 bases and J lost 1 base. Germline V gene sequence: CDR1 LNHNV, CDR2 YYDKDF (reference sequence). The CDR3 nucleotides are TGTGCCACCAGCAGTCTAGCGGGGGACATACGGACCCAAGAGACCCAGTACTTC. Translated: CATSSLAGDIRTQETQYF.